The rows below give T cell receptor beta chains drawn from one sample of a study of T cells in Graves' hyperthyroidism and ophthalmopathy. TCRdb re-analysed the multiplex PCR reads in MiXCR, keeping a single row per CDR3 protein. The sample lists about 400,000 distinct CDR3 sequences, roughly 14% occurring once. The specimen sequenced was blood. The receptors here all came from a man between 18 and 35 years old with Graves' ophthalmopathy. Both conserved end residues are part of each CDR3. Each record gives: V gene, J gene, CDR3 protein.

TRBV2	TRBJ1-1	CASSEITGTEDDTEAFF
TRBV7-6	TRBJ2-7	CASSGRDRKYEQYF
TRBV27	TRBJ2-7	CASSTPWEQYF
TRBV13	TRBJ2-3	CASSVTSGGGDTQYF
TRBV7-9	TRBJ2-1	CASSPGGREQLF
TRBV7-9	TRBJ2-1	CASSLLRTTSYNEQFF
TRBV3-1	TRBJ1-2	CASTQVGGVAGYTF
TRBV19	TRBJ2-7	CASRGTDAEIYEQYF
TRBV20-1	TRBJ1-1	CSARTGTGGPEAFF
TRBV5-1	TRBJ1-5	CASSLAGPGLGQPQHF
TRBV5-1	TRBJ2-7	CASSLVATPTGYEQYF
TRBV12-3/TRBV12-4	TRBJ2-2	CASRLAGGRNGELFF
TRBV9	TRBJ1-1	CASSARGMARENTEAFF
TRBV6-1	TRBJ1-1	CASSMDEDTEAFF
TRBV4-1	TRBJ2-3	CASSQEAGQQTDTQYF
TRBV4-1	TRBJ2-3	CASSQQGRATDTQYF
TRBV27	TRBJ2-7	CASSLRGQGLWYEQYF
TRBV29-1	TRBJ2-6	CSVRQGTGMNSGANVLTF
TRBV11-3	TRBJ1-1	CASSARDGPFF
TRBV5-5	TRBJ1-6	CASRTTGGGSPLHF
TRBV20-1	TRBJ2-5	CSGGGLAGGGETQYF
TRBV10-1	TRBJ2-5	CATINRGRETQYF
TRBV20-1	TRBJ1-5	CSAQGGSGNQPQHF
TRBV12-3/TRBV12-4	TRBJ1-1	CASSWVGSGNTEAFF
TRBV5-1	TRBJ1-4	CASSLQPTNEKLFF
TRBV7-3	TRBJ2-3	CASSLKLAGGPDTQYF
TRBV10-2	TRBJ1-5	CASSWTGGGNQPQHF
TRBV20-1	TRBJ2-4	CSARGLAGLVKNIQYF
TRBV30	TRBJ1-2	CAWSVQEGLGYTF
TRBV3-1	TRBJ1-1	CASSQTGIFGEAFF
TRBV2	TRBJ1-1	CASRNRVRKTEAFF